Listed below are T cell receptor beta chains from one sample, sequenced in a study of OX40 agonist ivuxolimab in advanced cancers. The repertoire was sequenced with immunoSEQ multiplex PCR; TCRdb's copy has only in-frame clones and lacks some. The table records 60,000 to 70,000 clones, roughly four fifths of them present only once. Specimen: CD4+ or CD8+ T cells sorted from blood, collected in a trial of the OX40 agonist ivuxolimab. The source is an adult with an advanced solid tumor such as melanoma, head and neck, liver or kidney cancer. Both conserved end residues are part of each CDR3. A D gene is named only where the DNA matches it firmly. Size tells how often a clone was seen (once, few, many) or the class of an expanded clone, and some rows leave it out.

clone size | D gene | J gene | V gene | CDR3 protein | CDR3 DNA
- | - | TRBJ1-1 | TRBV5-4 | CASSLSLGNTEAFF | TGTGCCAGCAGCCTTTCGCTGGGGAACACTGAAGCTTTCTTT
- | - | TRBJ2-3 | TRBV19 | CASSQPSGASTDTQYF | TGTGCCAGTAGCCAACCTTCGGGGGCTAGCACAGATACGCAGTATTTT
once | - | TRBJ2-1 | TRBV7-9 | CASSLAQGGTSYNEQFF | TGTGCCAGCAGCTTAGCGCAAGGAGGGACCTCCTACAATGAGCAGTTCTTC
- | - | TRBJ1-5 | TRBV6-5 | CASSYGRDQPQHF | TGTGCCAGCAGTTACGGCAGGGATCAGCCCCAGCATTTT
- | - | TRBJ2-2 | TRBV7-5 | CVRSLRTGLYTGELFF | TGTGTCAGAAGCTTAAGAACAGGGCTGTACACCGGGGAGCTGTTTTTT
- | TRBD1 | TRBJ2-7 | TRBV7-2 | CASSQGTGQGYEQYF | TGTGCCAGCAGCCAGGGGACAGGACAGGGCTACGAGCAGTACTTC
- | - | TRBJ2-3 | TRBV19 | CASSTSTDTQYF | TGTGCTTCGTCTACTAGCACAGATACGCAGTATTTT
- | TRBD1 | TRBJ2-7 | TRBV18 | CASSPGQGGPYEQYF | TGTGCCAGCTCACCGGGACAGGGGGGCCCCTACGAGCAGTACTTC
- | TRBD1 | TRBJ2-7 | TRBV7-3 | CASSLRTGDYEQYF | TGTGCCAGCAGCCTACGGACAGGGGACTACGAGCAGTACTTC
- | - | TRBJ1-2 | TRBV19 | CASIRSEGSMRYTF | TGTGCCAGTATCCGGTCGGAGGGATCTATGCGCTACACCTTC
once | TRBD1 | TRBJ2-1 | TRBV27 | CASSLSPGQGFSEQFF | TGTGCCAGCAGTTTATCCCCCGGACAGGGGTTCAGTGAGCAGTTCTTC
once | TRBD2 | TRBJ2-2 | TRBV19 | CASTDSVGLAGGPRTGELFF | TGTGCCAGTACCGACAGCGTTGGACTAGCGGGAGGGCCGCGGACCGGGGAGCTGTTTTTT
- | - | TRBJ1-5 | TRBV14 | CASSRLSGGRSNQPQHF | TGTGCCAGCAGCCGCTTGTCGGGGGGGAGATCCAATCAGCCCCAGCATTTT
once | TRBD2 | TRBJ2-3 | TRBV14 | CASREGADTQYF | TGTGCCAGCCGGGAGGGGGCAGATACGCAGTATTTT
few | TRBD2 | TRBJ2-3 | TRBV27 | CASRLAGVDTQYF | TGTGCCAGCAGACTAGCGGGAGTGGATACGCAGTATTTT
- | TRBD2 | TRBJ2-3 | TRBV13 | CASSVLAGAMYLDTQYF | TGTGCCAGCAGCGTCCTAGCGGGAGCGATGTACCTGGATACGCAGTATTTT
- | TRBD1 | TRBJ1-2 | TRBV6-4 | CASSFTPGQGDGYTF | TGTGCCAGCAGTTTTACGCCGGGACAGGGGGATGGCTACACCTTC
- | TRBD2 | TRBJ2-1 | TRBV12-5 | CASGLATSGFTDEQFF | TGTGCTAGTGGTTTGGCTACTAGCGGGTTTACCGATGAGCAGTTCTTC
- | - | TRBJ1-1 | TRBV6-1 | CASSEIQGSFRAEAFF | TGTGCCAGCAGTGAAATACAGGGAAGTTTTAGAGCTGAAGCTTTCTTT
few | TRBD1 | TRBJ2-7 | TRBV6-6 | CAARGTATYEQYF | TGTGCCGCCCGAGGGACAGCAACCTACGAGCAGTACTTC
- | - | TRBJ2-7 | TRBV15 | CATSRDPQLEQYF | TGTGCCACCAGCAGAGATCCACAGCTCGAGCAGTACTTC
- | TRBD2 | TRBJ2-1 | TRBV19 | CASSTGLAADGSYNEQFF | TGTGCCAGTAGTACGGGACTAGCGGCCGATGGGTCCTACAATGAGCAGTTCTTC
- | TRBD2 | TRBJ2-3 | TRBV11-1 | CASRPWGLAGDDTQYF | TGTGCCAGCAGACCTTGGGGACTAGCGGGAGATGATACGCAGTATTTT
- | TRBD2 | TRBJ2-1 | TRBV11-2 | CASSLGLAPNNEQFF | TGTGCCAGCAGCTTAGGACTAGCGCCAAACAATGAGCAGTTCTTC
- | - | TRBJ2-1 | TRBV28 | CASSYNRVGNEQFF | TGTGCCAGCAGTTATAACAGGGTAGGCAATGAGCAGTTCTTC
- | - | TRBJ2-1 | TRBV6-1 | CASSEATPYNEQFF | TGTGCCAGCAGTGAAGCCACTCCGTACAATGAGCAGTTCTTC
few | - | TRBJ1-2 | TRBV19 | CASSIMVNVEGYTF | TGTGCCAGTAGTATAATGGTGAATGTGGAGGGCTACACCTTC
- | - | TRBJ2-7 | TRBV28 | CASRRWYEQYF | TGTGCCAGCCGACGTTGGTACGAGCAGTACTTC
- | - | TRBJ1-5 | TRBV7-9 | CASANSNQPQHF | TGTGCCAGCGCCAATAGCAATCAGCCCCAGCATTTT
- | TRBD1 | TRBJ2-3 | TRBV18 | CASSPLGQKSDTQYF | TGTGCCAGCTCACCCTTGGGACAGAAGTCAGATACGCAGTATTTT
- | TRBD2 | TRBJ2-5 | TRBV29-1 | CSVASSGNTAQYF | TGCAGCGTGGCCTCTAGCGGGAATACGGCCCAGTACTTC
- | TRBD1 | TRBJ2-1 | TRBV5-1 | CASSLGQGNEQFF | TGCGCCAGCAGCTTGGGACAGGGTAATGAGCAGTTCTTC
- | TRBD2 | TRBJ2-2 | TRBV11-3 | CASRLAGAGGELFF | TGTGCCAGCCGACTAGCGGGAGCCGGCGGGGAGCTGTTTTTT
- | TRBD2 | TRBJ2-3 | TRBV2 | CASSGTRGTDTQYF | TGTGCCAGCAGCGGGACTAGAGGCACAGATACGCAGTATTTT
- | - | TRBJ2-3 | TRBV19 | CASSMGVTDTQYF | TGTGCCAGTAGTATGGGGGTTACAGATACGCAGTATTTT
few | - | TRBJ1-3 | TRBV6-1 | CASSEMTVGNTIYF | TGTGCCAGCAGTGAAATGACAGTTGGAAACACCATATATTTT
few | TRBD2 | TRBJ2-7 | TRBV7-2 | CASSLGGSGRGEQYF | TGTGCCAGCAGCTTAGGAGGGAGCGGGAGAGGCGAGCAGTACTTC
- | TRBD1 | TRBJ1-1 | TRBV5-4 | CASSMRTGTWTEAFF | TGTGCCAGCAGTATGCGGACAGGGACATGGACTGAAGCTTTCTTT
- | - | TRBJ1-2 | TRBV4-3 | CASSQESTGGYTF | TGCGCCAGCAGCCAAGAGTCGACGGGTGGCTACACCTTC
once | TRBD1 | TRBJ2-6 | TRBV19 | CASTLRLGQGPTTITF | TGTGCCAGTACCCTCCGCTTGGGACAGGGGCCCACTACTATAACTTTC
- | - | TRBJ2-3 | TRBV6-4 | CASSDVGAPTDTQYF | TGTGCCAGCAGTGACGTGGGGGCGCCGACAGATACGCAGTATTTT
- | TRBD1 | TRBJ2-3 | TRBV28 | CASSLWGQGKDTQYF | TGTGCCAGCAGTTTATGGGGACAGGGCAAAGATACGCAGTATTTT